The 8 T cell receptor beta chains below were found in one sample sequenced in a study of control samples from healthy donors and cancer patients. Produced via immunoSEQ multiplex PCR; TCRdb's table is partial and in-frame only. The sample records some 200,000 clones, just under 95% being singletons. Sequenced material: blood. Receptors were obtained from a man aged 18 to 29 in good health.

This clone was seen a single time. The rearrangement links TRBV14 to TRBJ2-1; 9 nucleotides line up with TRBD2. With 4 bases clipped from V and 8 bases from J, the junction kept 6 bases outside the gene matches. The CDR3 runs 14 residues. CDR1 SGHDN and CDR2 FVKESK come from the germline V gene. CDR3 bases: TGTGCCAGCAGCCTGTTTAGCGGGGGATATGAGCAGTTCTTC. Its translation: CASSLFSGGYEQFF.

The CDR3: CASSAETREKLFF. The CDR3 coding sequence is TGTGCCAGCAGCGCAGAGACGAGGGAAAAACTGTTTTTT. The chain couples TRBV7-2 to TRBJ1-4; no definite D call. Germline V CDR1 and CDR2: SGHTA, FQGNSA. The CDR3 is 13 residues long. V was trimmed by 5 bases and J by 8 bases, leaving 12 bases between them.

The gene calls are TRBV24-1 and TRBJ2-1; D perhaps matches TRBD1 (6 bases). The V and J ends lost 2 bases and 0 bases respectively, with 13 bases between them. Germline V gene sequence: CDR1 KGHDR, CDR2 SFDVKD. The CDR3 covers 17 residues. This chain's CDR3 is CATSDSRTVFSYNEQFF. The CDR3 coding sequence is TGTGCCACCAGTGATTCCCGGACAGTTTTCTCCTACAATGAGCAGTTCTTC.

This chain links TRBV5-1 with TRBJ1-1; D gene unclear. There are 13 residues in the CDR3. Germline loops: CDR1 SGHRS, CDR2 YFSETQ. The V end was cut by 7 bases, the J end by 2 bases, with 12 bases between. The CDR3 spells CASGPSLNTEAFF. The CDR3 DNA is TGCGCCAGCGGGCCAAGCCTTAACACTGAAGCTTTCTTT.

This sequence joins TRBV18 and TRBJ2-1, with D possibly matching TRBD1 (5 bases). Looked up from germline, CDR1 is KGHSH and CDR2 is LQKENI. Trimming pared 2 bases from V and 2 bases from J, leaving 10 bases between. This CDR3 is built from 15 residues. This CDR3 is CASSPGVTAYNEQFF. In DNA form, the CDR3 reads TGTGCCAGCTCACCAGGGGTGACAGCCTACAATGAGCAGTTCTTC.

The chain couples TRBV6-5 to TRBJ1-5; D perhaps matches TRBD1 (6 bases). V lost 10 bases to trimming and J lost 3 bases, with 19 bases between them. Germline V gene data show CDR1 as MNHEY and CDR2 as SVGAGI. The CDR3 is made up of 15 amino acids. As DNA, the CDR3 is TGTGCCACCGAATACTCAGGGGTTGCCAATCAGCCCCAGCATTTT. Protein: CATEYSGVANQPQHF.

CDR3 protein: CAISDGTDQETQYF. DNA for the CDR3: TGTGCCATCAGTGATGGGACAGATCAAGAGACCCAGTACTTC. The chain couples TRBV10-3 to TRBJ2-5, with 7 bases lining up with TRBD1. V trimming: 3 bases; J trimming: 2 bases; junction bases outside the gene matches: 3. Germline V CDR1 and CDR2: ENHRY, SYGVKD. The CDR3 length is 14 residues.

The chain recombines TRBV10-1 with TRBJ2-2, with no clear D. The CDR3 sequence is 15 residues long. Trimming took 0 bases from V and 5 from J, leaving 10 bases between them. Germline-derived CDR1 and CDR2 are WNHNN and SYGVQD (reference sequence). CDR3 sequence (DNA): TGCGCCAGCAGTGAGTCCGGTGTAGGGACCGGGGAGCTGTTTTTT. This encodes CASSESGVGTGELFF.